Listed here are 27 T cell receptor beta chains from one sample, sequenced in a study of technical replicates of blood from a few donors (dated by TCRdb to between 2016 and 2019). The method was the immunoSEQ multiplex PCR assay. Sourced from immuneACCESS, this table was stored by TCRdb with only in-frame sequences that have V and J called. A share of the clones is absent; for the studies checked, an unresolved V gene accounts for under half, and the remainder has no known explanation. This sample is represented by 75,000 to 100,000 clones; roughly 95% of them were singletons. The leading ten clones occupy roughly 0.35% of the sample. Sequenced input: T cells isolated from PBMCs. The receptors stem from a human donor in good health.

In its sample, this clone was seen once. The gene calls are TRBV30 and TRBJ2-1, with TRBD2 matching over 7 bases. Trimming took 0 bases from V and 7 from J; bases not matched to a gene: 6. The CDR3 totals 14 residues. Germline lookup yields CDR1 GTSNPN and CDR2 SVGIG (reference sequence). CDR3 sequence: CAWSVAGAVNEQFF. The CDR3 nucleotides read TGTGCCTGGAGTGTGGCGGGAGCTGTGAATGAGCAGTTCTTC.

The CDR3 spells CASSPWDRITSYEQYF. The CDR3 nucleotides read TGTGCCAGCAGCCCCTGGGACAGGATCACCTCCTACGAGCAGTACTTC. The genes are TRBV11-2 and TRBJ2-7; 8 bases map to TRBD1. CDR3 length: 16 residues. Trimming cost V 5 bases and J 0 bases; bases outside gene matches: 9. Per the germline V gene, CDR1 is SGHAT and CDR2 is FQNNGV. The variable domain in full, completed from reference TRBV11-2 and TRBJ2-7, reads EAGVAQSPRYKIIEKRQSVAFWCNPISGHATLYWYQQILGQGPKLLIQFQNNGVVDDSQLPKDRFSAERLKGVDSTLKIQPAKLEDSAVYLCASSPWDRITSYEQYFGPGTRLTVT.

The chain recombines TRBV28 with TRBJ2-3, with D possibly being TRBD1 (5 bases). V lost 3 bases, J lost 2 bases, and 9 bases lay in between. The length of the CDR3 is 14 residues. CDR1 is MDHEN and CDR2 is SYDVKM in the germline V gene. The CDR3 coding sequence is TGTGCCAGCAGTTTCGGCAGGGCCACAGATACGCAGTATTTT. It yields the protein CASSFGRATDTQYF.

This rearrangement joins TRBV28 to TRBJ1-3; D remains ambiguous. Germline lookup yields CDR1 MDHEN and CDR2 SYDVKM. Trimming took 7 bases from V and 4 from J, leaving 11 bases between them. CDR3 length: 13 amino acids. The CDR3 region has the DNA TGTGCCAGCACCAAATTTCGGGGAAACACCATATATTTT. Translating gives CASTKFRGNTIYF.

The chain recombines TRBV21-1 with TRBJ1-4; the table calls TRBD1, which could not be checked here. TRBV21-1 is described as a pseudogene. The CDR3 has 15 amino acids. The CDR3 bases are TGTGCCAGCAGCAAATTCAGGGGGCCGAATGAAAAACTGTTTTTT. Translation: CASSKFRGPNEKLFF.

J is TRBJ1-2 and V is TRBV11-3; D is uncertain. The CDR3 runs to 13 residues. V lost 6 bases and J 5 bases, leaving 13 bases between the germline ends. Germline V gene lookup returns CDR1 SGHNT and CDR2 YENEEA. The CDR3 DNA is TGTGCCAGCAGAGTGGCAGGCTCATATGGCTACACCTTC. Amino acids: CASRVAGSYGYTF.

The V and J genes are TRBV5-4 and TRBJ2-1, with D possibly matching TRBD1 (5 bases). Germline V gene data show CDR1 as SGHNT and CDR2 as YYREEE (reference sequence). V lost 9 bases and J 7 bases, leaving 20 bases between the germline ends. The CDR3 is 14 residues long. CDR3: CAINPRGNVNEQFF. CDR3 bases: TGTGCCATCAATCCTAGGGGAAATGTGAATGAGCAGTTCTTC. Complete variable domain (other parts from reference TRBV5-4 and TRBJ2-1): ETGVTQSPTHLIKTRGQQVTLRCSSQSGHNTVSWYQQALGQGPQFIFQYYREEENGRGNFPPRFSGLQFPNYSSELNVNALELDDSALYLCAINPRGNVNEQFFGPGTRLTVL.

V usage is TRBV18 and J usage is TRBJ2-3, with 10 bases that match TRBD2. CDR1 is KGHSH, CDR2 LQKENI, per germline. Unmatched junction bases numbered 3, after V lost 3 bases and J lost 0 bases. The CDR3 consists of 16 residues. The CDR3 sequence is CASSPETSGSTDTQYF. Here the CDR3 DNA reads TGTGCCAGCTCACCCGAGACTAGCGGGAGCACAGATACGCAGTATTTT.

The CDR3 is CASSLDRGRASTGELFF. DNA for the CDR3: TGCGCCAGCAGCTTGGATCGTGGGAGGGCCTCCACCGGGGAGCTGTTTTTT. This chain joins TRBV5-1 and TRBJ2-2, with TRBD2 identical over 7 bases. CDR1 SGHRS and CDR2 YFSETQ come from the germline V gene. With 0 bases clipped from V and 4 bases from J, the junction kept 9 bases outside the gene matches. There are 17 residues in the CDR3.

The CDR3 DNA reads TGCGCCAGCAGCGAGACAGGGGGCGAGCAGTACTTC. This encodes CASSETGGEQYF. The chain employs TRBV5-1 and TRBJ2-7; TRBD1 aligns across 9 bases. This CDR3 spans 12 amino acids. The V gene's germline CDR1 is SGHRS and CDR2 YFSETQ. V lost 4 bases to trimming and J lost 6 bases; unmatched junction nucleotides: 2.

This clone was recorded only once. V gene TRBV6-5 combines with J gene TRBJ2-7, with D possibly matching TRBD1 (6 bases). Germline-derived CDR1 and CDR2 are MNHEY and SVGAGI. The CDR3 has 14 residues. The V and J ends lost 6 bases and 5 bases respectively, with 17 bases between them. CDR3: CASREGQGLDEQYF. CDR3 sequence (DNA): TGTGCCAGCAGAGAGGGCCAGGGGCTAGACGAGCAGTACTTC.

The J gene is TRBJ1-2, the V gene TRBV19, with unresolved D. This CDR3 is 17 amino acids long. CDR1 and CDR2 from the germline V gene are LNHDA and SQIVND (reference sequence). The V and J ends lost 1 base and 6 bases respectively, with 21 bases between them. CDR3 DNA: TGTGCCAGTAGTATAGGGGTGTTTCCCTCCGGGTGGCATGGCTACACCTTC. The encoded protein is CASSIGVFPSGWHGYTF.

V usage is TRBV7-3 and J usage is TRBJ2-1; 10 nucleotides align to TRBD2. CDR1 is SGHTA and CDR2 is FQGTGA in the germline V gene. Trimming cost V 0 bases and J 6 bases; bases outside gene matches: 2. The CDR3 is made up of 15 amino acids. The CDR3 is CASSLTGTSANEQFF. The DNA of the CDR3 is TGTGCCAGCAGCTTAACCGGGACTAGCGCCAATGAGCAGTTCTTC.

A note on this clone: Mismatch with germline at one junction end may stem from a read error. The rearrangement links TRBV5-5 to TRBJ1-1; D is ambiguous. The CDR3 has 13 residues. Germline V gene lookup returns CDR1 SGHKS and CDR2 YYEKEE (reference sequence). Here the CDR3 reads CASSLGAVTEAFF. The CDR3 DNA sequence: TGTGCCAGCAGTTTGGGCGCGGTCACTGAAGCTTTCTTT.

V and J are TRBV5-1 and TRBJ2-7, with 8 nucleotides matching TRBD1. This CDR3 spans 16 amino acids. Germline V gene lookup returns CDR1 SGHRS and CDR2 YFSETQ. V lost 0 bases, J lost 0 bases, and 5 bases stayed unmatched. DNA for the CDR3: TGCGCCAGCAGCTTGGCAGCAGGGGGCGACTCCTACGAGCAGTACTTC. This gives the protein CASSLAAGGDSYEQYF.

This chain joins TRBV2 and TRBJ2-2, with D perhaps matching TRBD1 (6 bases). CDR1 is SNHLY, CDR2 FYNNEI, per germline. CDR3 length: 14 amino acids. Trimming cost V 6 bases and J 11 bases, with 19 bases left between them. CDR3 DNA: TGTGCCAGCAGCCCCGGGACAAACTTTGGAGAGCTGTTTTTT. It specifies CASSPGTNFGELFF.

The chain joins TRBV11-2 to TRBJ2-3, with a possible D match to TRBD2 (6 bases). Per the germline V gene, CDR1 is SGHAT and CDR2 is FQNNGV. The CDR3 is 15 residues long. The V gene lost 1 base and the J gene lost 0 bases, with 8 bases spanning the gap. As DNA, the CDR3 is TGTGCCAGCAGCTTAGGGGGGACTAGCACAGATACGCAGTATTTT. It specifies CASSLGGTSTDTQYF. The full variable domain, completed using reference TRBV11-2 and TRBJ2-3, is EAGVAQSPRYKIIEKRQSVAFWCNPISGHATLYWYQQILGQGPKLLIQFQNNGVVDDSQLPKDRFSAERLKGVDSTLKIQPAKLEDSAVYLCASSLGGTSTDTQYFGPGTRLTVL.

This clone was counted only a few times. The V gene is TRBV29-1, the J gene TRBJ1-1; D is undetermined. V was clipped by 6 bases and J by 1 base, with 9 bases between them. CDR1 and CDR2 from the germline V gene are SQVTM and ANQGSEA. The length of the CDR3 is 12 residues. CDR3 DNA sequence: TGCAGCGTAGTCTTACAGAACACTGAAGCTTTCTTT. It codes for CSVVLQNTEAFF.

The V and J genes are TRBV29-1 and TRBJ1-3, with 10 bases lining up with TRBD1. V shed 5 bases and J 0 bases; nucleotides not matched to a gene: 4. The CDR3 sequence is 15 residues long. Germline V gives CDR1 SQVTM, CDR2 ANQGSEA. The CDR3 coding sequence is TGCAGCGTTAGGTGGACAGGGGGCTCTGGAAACACCATATATTTT. It is translated as CSVRWTGGSGNTIYF.

The genes are TRBV11-3 and TRBJ1-1, with TRBD1 identical over 8 bases. CDR3 length equals 14 residues. Germline trimming cut 4 bases from V and 2 bases from J; bases unmatched to any gene: 3. Germline V gives CDR1 SGHNT, CDR2 YENEEA. The CDR3 sequence: CASSWGQVNTEAFF. CDR3 nucleotide sequence: TGTGCCAGCAGCTGGGGACAGGTTAACACTGAAGCTTTCTTT.

The chain carries TRBV5-1 and TRBJ2-3; 8 nucleotides align to TRBD2. Per the germline V gene, CDR1 is SGHRS and CDR2 is YFSETQ. The V and J ends lost 3 bases and 14 bases, in that order; junction bases with no gene match: 8. The CDR3 is 12 amino acids. CDR3 sequence: CASSSLAGFTYF. In DNA form, the CDR3 reads TGCGCCAGCAGCTCCTTAGCGGGATTTACGTATTTT.

Details on this clone: The same CDR3 can be traced to other DNA sequences in this sample. The chain employs TRBV6-6 and TRBJ2-1; perhaps TRBD2 as D (6 bases). Trimming pared 8 bases from V and 0 bases from J, leaving 14 bases between. The CDR3 loop spans 15 amino acids. Germline V CDR1 and CDR2: MNHNY, SVGAGI (reference sequence). CDR3: CASSQTGSSYNEQFF. The CDR3 bases are TGTGCCAGCTCGCAGACCGGGAGCTCCTACAATGAGCAGTTCTTC.

The chain links TRBV6-1 to TRBJ1-5, with D tentatively TRBD1 (6 bases). This CDR3 has 18 residues. Trimming left V 1 base short and J 5 bases short, with 21 bases between. Germline V gene lookup returns CDR1 MNHNS and CDR2 SASEGT. CDR3 DNA: TGTGCCAGCAGTGAAGGCGGTCAGATCCTAGCAGGGGATCAGCCCCAGCATTTT. Its translation is CASSEGGQILAGDQPQHF.

Only one count was recorded for this clone. This chain's CDR3 is CAWSVLVDANTEAFF. CDR3 DNA sequence: TGTGCCTGGAGTGTACTAGTCGACGCAAACACTGAAGCTTTCTTT. The rearrangement joins TRBV30 to TRBJ1-1, with D uncertain. Trimming took off 0 bases at V and 2 bases at J, with 13 bases between the two ends. Germline loops: CDR1 GTSNPN, CDR2 SVGIG (reference sequence). The CDR3 runs 15 residues.

This clone has a single count. Other DNA sequences in the sample encode the same CDR3. The V call is TRBV27, the J call TRBJ1-1; 8 nucleotides agree with TRBD1. CDR3 length equals 13 residues. Germline V gene lookup returns CDR1 MNHEY and CDR2 SMNVEV (reference sequence). Trimming at V came to 9 bases and at J to 1 base, leaving 4 bases not matched to a gene. This CDR3 reads CASRQGRNTEAFF. The CDR3 region has the DNA TGTGCCAGTAGACAGGGGAGGAACACTGAAGCTTTCTTT.

The CDR3 here is CASSQGRRELYEQYF. CDR3 nucleotide sequence: TGTGCCAGCAGCCAAGGGAGGAGGGAGCTGTACGAGCAGTACTTC. The J gene is TRBJ2-7, the V gene TRBV14, with a tentative D call TRBD2 (6 bases). The CDR3 is 15 amino acids. The ends were cut back, 1 base at V and 4 bases at J, with 14 bases in the middle. CDR1 is SGHDN, CDR2 FVKESK, per germline.

Only one count was recorded for this clone. The chain uses TRBV5-4 and TRBJ1-1; TRBD1 matches at 7 bases. The CDR3 contains 17 residues. Germline loops: CDR1 SGHNT, CDR2 YYREEE (reference sequence). Trimming removed 4 bases from V and 5 bases from J; junction bases left unmatched: 17. The CDR3: CASSLAPLAGGKTEAFF. The CDR3 region has the DNA TGTGCCAGCAGCCTAGCCCCCTTGGCAGGGGGGAAAACTGAAGCTTTCTTT.